This TCR beta chain was obtained from a study of shared clonotypes between healthy human individuals. Trimming cost V 1 base and J 7 bases, with 8 bases left between them. There are 13 residues in the CDR3. Germline V CDR1 and CDR2: SGHVS, FNYEAQ. Genomic DNA of every subset was divided equally among multiple immunoSEQ plates. Study processing details: ImmunoSEQ yielded junction-only sequences lacking quality scores, so filtering differed. The data were produced by immunoSEQ multiplex PCR, yet TCRdb's version contains in-frame clones alone and is incomplete. That table furnishes V, J and clone size, whereas the DNA furnished D and trimming. The sample holds approximately 350,000 clones, 90% to 97% seen once. The study enrolled healthy HIV-negative adults without recent acute infections or vaccinations as donors.

The sequenced material came from memory CD8+ T cells sorted from blood. Subset given: CD45RO+ cells pooled with CCR7-negative TemRA cells. The receptor was isolated from a young man in good health. The chain recombines TRBV7-6 with TRBJ2-4; D is tentatively TRBD1 or TRBD2 (5 bases each). The chain's CDR3 is CASSLDRRNIQYF. CDR3 in DNA: TGTGCCAGCAGCTTAGACAGGAGGAACATTCAGTACTTC.